One T cell receptor beta chain is described in this entry. Here immunoSEQ multiplex PCR was the method, and the copy in TCRdb shows in-frame clones only, minus some. The repertoire holds roughly 150,000 clones, with 88% as singletons. These data originate in a study of blood T cell repertoires in COVID-19. From germline, CDR1 is SNHLY and CDR2 FYNNEI. Trimming left V 3 bases short and J 0 bases short, with 8 bases between. The CDR3 has 15 amino acids. The TCR comes from a man over 45 who had recovered from COVID-19. The V gene is TRBV2, the J gene TRBJ2-2; D possibly corresponds to TRBD2 (5 bases). The specimen sequenced was peripheral blood. The CDR3: CASSEVAPNTGELFF. The CDR3 DNA reads as TGTGCCAGCAGTGAGGTAGCGCCGAACACCGGGGAGCTGTTTTTT.